One and the same sample provided the 2 T cell receptor beta chains below, sequenced in a study of response to subunit inactivated influenza vaccine. TCRdb used MiXCR to reprocess the RT-PCR reads, holding one entry per CDR3 protein. The sample lists over 400,000 distinct CDR3 sequences; 10% to 15% were seen once. This specimen was PBMCs from blood, taken about 6 weeks after vaccination. All receptors derive from a man aged 50 to 59 who received an inactivated influenza vaccine.

This chain links TRBV15 with TRBJ1-3; the D gene is possibly TRBD1 (6 bases). The germline CDR1 and CDR2 sequences are LNHNV and YYDKDF (reference sequence). This CDR3 contains 14 residues. Between the trimmed V and J ends, which lost 2 bases and 2 bases, there was a span of 7 bases. The DNA for the CDR3 is TGTGCCACCAGCAGACAGGGGACTGGAAACACCATATATTTT. It yields the protein CATSRQGTGNTIYF.

This chain uses TRBV6-5 with TRBJ2-2; D not certain. CDR3 length: 14 residues. Trimming shortened V by 2 bases and J by 4 bases, and 8 bases separated the two germline ends. Germline lookup yields CDR1 MNHEY and CDR2 SVGAGI. The CDR3: CASSYADTTGELFF. The CDR3 DNA follows: TGTGCCAGCAGTTACGCAGACACCACCGGGGAGCTGTTTTTT.